The entry below describes one T cell receptor beta chain. Treatment meaning: around 19 received Ad26.COV2.S at low or high dose, single or two shots; about 5 received placebo; per-sample allocation not given. All samples were drawn on day 63, counting from the first vaccine or placebo injection. These data come from a study of Ad26.COV2.S vaccination and SARS-CoV-2 variants. Method: immunoSEQ multiplex PCR; TCRdb's copy keeps in-frame clones and lacks some. The table includes 510,000 or so clones, around 85% detected once. V gave up 4 bases and J gave up 3 bases; unmatched junction bases: 6. This CDR3 contains 14 residues. Germline V gives CDR1 MNHEY, CDR2 SVGEGT.

The rearrangement joins TRBV6-2 or TRBV6-3 to TRBJ2-7, with 7 bases identical to TRBD2. This sample comprised peripheral blood, obtained in a trial of Ad26.COV2.S vaccine versus placebo. This receptor was taken from a person aged 18 to 59 who received the Ad26.COV2.S COVID-19 vaccine or a placebo. The DNA of the CDR3 is TGTGCCAGCAGTTCGTTAGCGGGTGGCTACGAGCAGTACTTC. This encodes CASSSLAGGYEQYF.